A single sample is the source of the 26 T cell receptor beta chains below, sequenced in a study of blood T cell repertoires in COVID-19. TCRdb's table, derived via immunoSEQ multiplex PCR, lists solely in-frame clones and lacks some. Among about 200,000 clones listed, roughly 73% were seen once. Sequences were obtained from peripheral blood. These receptors all come from a woman of 80 years or more with active or convalescent COVID-19.

The chain uses TRBV12-3 or TRBV12-4 and TRBJ1-2; TRBD1 agrees at 11 bases. This CDR3 is built from 13 residues. With V trimmed by 4 bases and J by 6 bases, 1 base remained unmatched. CDR3 sequence reads: CASSWTGGHGYTF. The CDR3 nucleotides read TGTGCCAGCAGTTGGACAGGGGGCCATGGCTACACCTTC.

This rearrangement joins TRBV28 to TRBJ1-1; D uncertain. Germline values: CDR1 MDHEN, CDR2 SYDVKM. Trimming cost V 3 bases and J 0 bases, with 8 bases left between them. This CDR3 comprises 14 residues. The CDR3 coding sequence is TGTGCCAGCAGTTTCACACAAATGAACACTGAAGCTTTCTTT. Translation: CASSFTQMNTEAFF. The full variable domain, in which reference TRBV28 and TRBJ1-1 provide the parts outside the CDR3, is DVKVTQSSRYLVKRTGEKVFLECVQDMDHENMFWYRQDPGLGLRLIYFSYDVKMKEKGDIPEGYSVSREKKERFSLILESASTNQTSMYLCASSFTQMNTEAFFGQGTRLTVV.

The table lists this clone with a few counts. The J gene is TRBJ1-5, the V gene TRBV12-3 or TRBV12-4; D call uncertain. Trimming stripped 8 bases from V and 9 bases from J, with 14 bases between. This CDR3 has 12 residues. The CDR3 DNA reads TGTGCCAGCGGGCAGATATATGCGCCCCAGCATTTT. It encodes CASGQIYAPQHF.

This rearrangement joins TRBV6-5 to TRBJ1-1; TRBD1 is a possible D gene (5 bases). The CDR3 is 14 residues long. The germline CDR1 and CDR2 sequences are MNHEY and SVGAGI. V was cut by 6 bases and J by 5 bases, with 16 bases left in between. CDR3: CASRRGVSWTEAFF. The CDR3 coding sequence is TGTGCCAGCAGAAGGGGTGTTTCTTGGACTGAAGCTTTCTTT.

The chain recombines TRBV18 with TRBJ2-7; 8 bases are shared with TRBD2. The length of the CDR3 is 13 residues. Germline lookup yields CDR1 KGHSH and CDR2 LQKENI. V lost 2 bases and J lost 10; bases outside the gene matches: 7. The chain's CDR3 is CASSPVFSGEQYF. Written as DNA, the CDR3 is TGTGCCAGCTCACCAGTCTTTAGCGGGGAACAGTACTTC.

V usage is TRBV15 and J usage is TRBJ1-3; no clear D gene. V was trimmed by 0 bases and J by 3 bases, leaving 9 bases between them. The CDR3 covers 15 residues. Germline CDR1 reads LNHNV; CDR2 reads YYDKDF (reference sequence). CDR3 nucleotides: TGTGCCACCAGCAGAGATCGTGGCTTTGGAAACACCATATATTTT. Protein sequence: CATSRDRGFGNTIYF.

This chain uses TRBV2 with TRBJ2-1; TRBD1 might be the D (5 bases). The CDR3 loop spans 15 amino acids. V lost 5 bases and J 4 bases, leaving 15 bases between the germline ends. CDR1 and CDR2 from the germline V gene are SNHLY and FYNNEI. CDR3 nucleotide sequence: TGTGCCAGCAGTTGGGGCCAAGGGAAGTACAATGAGCAGTTCTTC. It yields the protein CASSWGQGKYNEQFF.

The chain uses TRBV28 and TRBJ1-5; D is ambiguous. This CDR3 region has 14 residues. V was trimmed by 5 bases and J by 4 bases, leaving 12 bases between them. Germline values: CDR1 MDHEN, CDR2 SYDVKM. Here the CDR3 DNA reads TGTGCCAGCAGTAGGGCAGGCGGGAATCAGCCCCAGCATTTT. This translates into CASSRAGGNQPQHF. The complete variable domain, with remaining parts taken from reference TRBV28 and TRBJ1-5, reads DVKVTQSSRYLVKRTGEKVFLECVQDMDHENMFWYRQDPGLGLRLIYFSYDVKMKEKGDIPEGYSVSREKKERFSLILESASTNQTSMYLCASSRAGGNQPQHFGDGTRLSIL.

The chain recombines TRBV7-9 with TRBJ2-3; 10 bases match TRBD1. The CDR3 sequence is 16 residues long. V shed 3 bases, J shed 1 base, and the junction held 4 bases outside the gene matches. The V gene's germline CDR1 is SEHNR and CDR2 FQNEAQ (reference sequence). This chain's CDR3 is CASSFTGTGGTDTQYF. Written as DNA, the CDR3 is TGTGCCAGCAGCTTTACCGGGACAGGGGGCACAGATACGCAGTATTTT.

This clone appeared a single time. The chain is built from TRBV5-1 and TRBJ1-2; D is perhaps TRBD1 (6 bases). Trimming removed 3 bases at V and 2 bases at J, with 20 bases between. Germline CDR1 and CDR2: SGHRS and YFSETQ. The CDR3 extends over 17 amino acids. The CDR3 DNA is TGCGCCAGCAGCTCCTCGAGTGGGGGCTCTAGGAACTATGGCTACACCTTC. Residues: CASSSSSGGSRNYGYTF.

The rearrangement joins TRBV3-1 (or the pseudogene TRBV3-2) to TRBJ1-3, with D possibly being TRBD1 (5 bases). Germline V gives CDR1 LGHDT, CDR2 YNNKEL (reference sequence). The CDR3 runs to 14 residues. The V end was cut by 4 bases, the J end by 3 bases, with 10 bases between. CDR3 DNA: TGTGCCAGCAGCCCAAGGGGTGGTGGAAACACCATATATTTT. It encodes CASSPRGGGNTIYF.

This sequence joins TRBV9 and TRBJ2-3; D gene uncertain. The CDR3 has 15 amino acids. Trimming removed 0 bases from V and 1 base from J, with 9 bases in between. Germline V gene sequence: CDR1 SGDLS, CDR2 YYNGEE. This CDR3 is CASSVGSTGTDTQYF. CDR3 sequence (DNA): TGTGCCAGCAGCGTAGGGAGTACCGGCACAGATACGCAGTATTTT.

The V call is TRBV6-6, the J call TRBJ2-1, with TRBD2 matching over 14 bases. Per germline, CDR1 MNHNY and CDR2 SVGAGI (reference sequence). V lost 2 bases and J lost 8; bases outside the gene matches: 5. The CDR3 length is 16 residues. The CDR3 reads CASSYRTSGGLYEQFF. DNA of the CDR3: TGTGCCAGCAGTTACCGGACTAGCGGGGGGTTATATGAGCAGTTCTTC.

The chain couples TRBV19 to TRBJ1-1, with 9 bases fitting TRBD1. This CDR3 has 16 amino acids. Germline CDR1 LNHDA, CDR2 SQIVND (reference sequence). V shed 4 bases and J 0 bases; nucleotides not matched to a gene: 6. In nucleotides, the CDR3 is TGTGCCAGTAGTACCGGGACAGGGAGGTTGAACACTGAAGCTTTCTTT. This translates into CASSTGTGRLNTEAFF. Filled out from reference TRBV19 and TRBJ1-1, the complete variable domain reads DGGITQSPKYLFRKEGQNVTLSCEQNLNHDAMYWYRQDPGQGLRLIYYSQIVNDFQKGDIAEGYSVSREKKESFPLTVTSAQKNPTAFYLCASSTGTGRLNTEAFFGQGTRLTVV.

The chain combines TRBV23-1 with TRBJ2-7; 7 nucleotides align to TRBD1. TRBV23-1 belongs to the ORF category, with a function that is uncertain. This CDR3 has 16 residues. V dropped 3 bases and J dropped 5; count of bases not matched to a gene: 13. The CDR3 sequence is CASSHLPGTDLHEQYF. CDR3 DNA: TGCGCCAGCAGTCATTTGCCCGGGACAGACCTGCACGAGCAGTACTTC.

The rearrangement uses TRBV30 and TRBJ2-7; D not certain. This CDR3 is built from 12 residues. V gave up 0 bases and J gave up 5 bases, with 8 bases separating them. The V gene's germline CDR1 is GTSNPN and CDR2 SVGIG (reference sequence). The CDR3 spells CAWSVSRHEQYF. CDR3 DNA sequence: TGTGCCTGGAGTGTAAGCCGTCACGAGCAGTACTTC.

The chain has TRBV19 and TRBJ1-5; D perhaps matches TRBD1 (5 bases). Germline loops: CDR1 LNHDA, CDR2 SQIVND (reference sequence). This CDR3 comprises 16 residues. V dropped 3 bases and J dropped 6 bases, with 18 bases sitting between them. CDR3 amino acids: CASSMMATDLSQPQHF. The CDR3, as DNA: TGTGCCAGTAGTATGATGGCGACAGATCTCAGTCAGCCCCAGCATTTT.

The V and J genes are TRBV14 and TRBJ1-4; D might be TRBD1 (5 bases). The CDR3 runs to 15 residues. Per germline, CDR1 SGHDN and CDR2 FVKESK. With 3 bases removed from V and 7 bases from J, the gap between germline ends came to 15 bases. The CDR3 sequence: CASSHLSGRGEKLFF. CDR3 coding DNA: TGTGCCAGCAGCCATTTATCCGGGAGGGGTGAAAAACTGTTTTTT. Using reference TRBV14 and TRBJ1-4 for the parts outside the CDR3, the full variable domain is EAGVTQFPSHSVIEKGQTVTLRCDPISGHDNLYWYRRVMGKEIKFLLHFVKESKQDESGMPNNRFLAERTGGTYSTLKVQPAELEDSGVYFCASSHLSGRGEKLFFGSGTQLSVL.

The chain uses TRBV15 and TRBJ2-5, with a weak D call TRBD1 (6 bases). Trimming removed 9 bases at V and 1 base at J, with 15 bases between. CDR1 and CDR2 (germline): LNHNV, YYDKDF (reference sequence). This CDR3 spans 14 amino acids. CDR3 in amino acids: CATALGDIQETQYF. CDR3 in DNA: TGTGCCACAGCCTTAGGGGACATCCAAGAGACCCAGTACTTC.

The chain joins TRBV5-6 to TRBJ2-7; 10 nucleotides line up with TRBD1. The V segment lost 3 bases and the J segment 4 bases; nucleotides outside the gene matches: 7. The V gene's germline CDR1 is SGHDT and CDR2 YYEEEE. This CDR3 region has 15 residues. DNA for the CDR3: TGTGCCAGCAGCTGGCGGACAGGGGGTACATACGAGCAGTACTTC. Translation gives CASSWRTGGTYEQYF.

This clone has only a few counts. Other DNA sequences in the sample encode the same CDR3. J is TRBJ2-1 and V is TRBV3-1 (or the pseudogene TRBV3-2), with 15 bases fitting TRBD2. CDR1 and CDR2 (germline): LGHDT, YNNKEL (reference sequence). Trimming at V came to 4 bases and at J to 9 bases, leaving 4 bases not matched to a gene. The CDR3 length is 15 residues. The CDR3 here is CASSRTSGGAGEQFF. CDR3 in DNA: TGTGCCAGCAGCCGGACTAGCGGGGGGGCGGGTGAGCAGTTCTTC.

The CDR3 DNA reads as TGTGCCAGCACCCTTGGGGGGTTGAGCAATCAGCCCCAGCATTTT. It codes for CASTLGGLSNQPQHF. The rearrangement joins TRBV28 to TRBJ1-5; D possibly corresponds to TRBD1 (5 bases). CDR1 MDHEN and CDR2 SYDVKM come from the germline V gene. The CDR3 has 15 residues. The germline V and J ends were trimmed by 7 bases and 1 base, with 14 bases remaining between them.

The chain joins TRBV5-6 to TRBJ2-5; D uncertain. The CDR3 spans 15 residues. Per germline, CDR1 SGHDT and CDR2 YYEEEE. Trimming took off 3 bases at V and 1 base at J, with 13 bases between the two ends. This CDR3 is CASSWRRPIQETQYF. In DNA, the CDR3 is TGTGCCAGCAGCTGGAGAAGGCCGATCCAAGAGACCCAGTACTTC.

This chain joins TRBV5-1 and TRBJ1-1; TRBD1 aligns across 9 bases. Losses at the gene ends were 0 bases for V and 4 bases for J; bases not matched to a gene: 1. There are 14 residues in the CDR3. Germline loops: CDR1 SGHRS, CDR2 YFSETQ. CDR3 amino acids: CASSLGTGVTEAFF. CDR3 nucleotides: TGCGCCAGCAGCTTGGGGACAGGGGTCACTGAAGCTTTCTTT.

This clone was detected a few times. V is TRBV7-9 and J is TRBJ2-2, with TRBD1 identical over 8 bases. Germline V lookup: CDR1 SEHNR, CDR2 FQNEAQ (reference sequence). The CDR3 consists of 16 residues. V was pared by 5 bases and J by 2 bases, with 7 bases of the junction left unmatched. The CDR3 nucleotides are TGTGCCAGCAGCCCTAGACAGGGGTTTAACACCGGGGAGCTGTTTTTT. It codes for CASSPRQGFNTGELFF.

A few counts support this clone. The chain combines TRBV13 with TRBJ1-2; weak D call: TRBD1 (5 bases). There are 15 residues in the CDR3. V lost 6 bases and J 2 bases, leaving 16 bases between the germline ends. Germline V gene data show CDR1 as PRHDT and CDR2 as FYEKMQ (reference sequence). CDR3 region: CASSPRASPNYGYTF. CDR3 coding DNA: TGTGCCAGCAGTCCCAGGGCCTCCCCCAACTATGGCTACACCTTC.